Shown below are 31 T cell receptor beta chains from a single sample sequenced in a study of human T cells and chemical hapten exposure. TCRdb reanalysed the RACE reads using MiXCR and keeps one entry per CDR3 protein. The sample has over 300,000 distinct CDR3 sequences; roughly 5% are singletons. Time point: pre-sensitization, week 0. Indicated treatment: therapeutic diphenylcyclopropenone sensitization with weekly scalp DPC. The source was whole blood, collected in connection with sensitization to the hapten diphenylcyclopropenone (DPC). The receptors were gathered from a woman aged 50 to 65 with alopecia areata. Some clones in this sample may be carry-over from other donors' samples.

V and J are TRBV5-1 and TRBJ1-6; D perhaps matches TRBD1 (5 bases). V was pared by 0 bases and J by 3 bases, with 10 bases between. The CDR3 spans 16 residues. Germline-derived CDR1 and CDR2 are SGHRS and YFSETQ. The DNA of the CDR3 is TGCGCCAGCAGCTTGGAAGCGACAGTCTATAATTCACCCCTCCACTTT. Translating it yields CASSLEATVYNSPLHF.

This clonotype was observed at least ten times. This chain uses TRBV11-2 with TRBJ2-7; 10 bases map to TRBD1. V lost 6 bases, J lost 5 bases, and 10 bases stayed unmatched. CDR1 and CDR2 (germline): SGHAT, FQNNGV. CDR3 length: 15 amino acids. The CDR3: CASRITGQGSHEQYF. CDR3 sequence (DNA): TGTGCCAGCAGAATCACGGGACAGGGGTCCCACGAGCAGTACTTC.

The rearrangement joins TRBV20-1 to TRBJ2-1, with TRBD2 as a possible D gene (5 bases). Deletions cut 0 bases from V and 12 bases from J, with 12 bases between. The CDR3 totals 12 residues. Per germline, CDR1 DFQATT and CDR2 SNEGSKA (reference sequence). The DNA of the CDR3 is TGCAGTGCTAGAGATCCCCCCGCGGGGCAGTTCTTC. Translated: CSARDPPAGQFF.

This clonotype occurred many times. The chain recombines TRBV12-5 with TRBJ2-5; 11 bases align to TRBD2. J was trimmed by 3 bases and V by 6 bases; bases with no gene match: 9. Germline V gives CDR1 LGHNT, CDR2 FRNRAP. CDR3 length equals 16 residues. CDR3 DNA sequence: TGTGCTAGTGGATACGGGACTAGCGGTACCAAAGAGACCCAGTACTTC. Amino acid sequence: CASGYGTSGTKETQYF. The whole variable domain, remainder taken from reference TRBV12-5 and TRBJ2-5, is DARVTQTPRHKVTEMGQEVTMRCQPILGHNTVFWYRQTMMQGLELLAYFRNRAPLDDSGMPKDRFSAEMPDATLATLKIQPSEPRDSAVYFCASGYGTSGTKETQYFGPGTRLLVL.

This clonotype was observed at least ten times. The chain links TRBV12-3 or TRBV12-4 to TRBJ1-1; D is possibly TRBD1 (6 bases). This CDR3 comprises 14 residues. The V and J ends lost 4 bases and 1 base respectively, with 10 bases between them. The DNA of the CDR3 is TGTGCCAGCAGTTCCACAGGGTCGAACACTGAAGCTTTCTTT. This gives the protein CASSSTGSNTEAFF.

In its sample, this clonotype was seen a few times. This chain connects TRBV20-1 to TRBJ2-5; D may correspond to TRBD1 or TRBD2 (5 bases each). With 0 bases removed from V and 7 bases from J, the gap between germline ends came to 15 bases. This CDR3 comprises 14 residues. In germline, CDR1 is DFQATT, CDR2 SNEGSKA (reference sequence). The CDR3 sequence is CSARDGALEWTQYF. The CDR3 DNA reads as TGCAGTGCTAGAGATGGGGCACTAGAGTGGACCCAGTACTTC.

The table lists this clonotype with many counts. This rearrangement joins TRBV18 to TRBJ1-1, with 7 bases identical to TRBD1. This CDR3 region has 15 residues. Germline trimming cut 3 bases from V and 4 bases from J; bases unmatched to any gene: 8. Germline values: CDR1 KGHSH, CDR2 LQKENI. CDR3 sequence: CASSPPLQGSTEAFF. CDR3 nucleotide sequence: TGTGCCAGCTCACCGCCCTTACAGGGGAGCACTGAAGCTTTCTTT.

This clonotype was seen a few times. V is TRBV30 and J is TRBJ1-5, with D perhaps TRBD1 (6 bases). The V end lost 1 base, the J end lost 7 bases, and 11 bases lay between the germline ends. CDR3 length: 13 residues. CDR1 and CDR2 from the germline V gene are GTSNPN and SVGIG (reference sequence). CDR3 sequence reads: CAWSETGPQPQHF. CDR3 coding DNA: TGTGCCTGGAGTGAAACAGGGCCACAGCCCCAGCATTTT. Based on the CDR3 plus reference TRBV30 and TRBJ1-5, the full variable domain is SQTIHQWPATLVQPVGSPLSLECTVEGTSNPNLYWYRQAAGRGLQLLFYSVGIGQISSEVPQNLSASRPQDRQFILSSKKLLLSDSGFYLCAWSETGPQPQHFGDGTRLSIL.

This clonotype has a count of ten or more. The chain uses TRBV20-1 and TRBJ2-1, with 10 positions matching TRBD2. The CDR3 spans 17 residues. The V segment lost 5 bases and the J segment 4 bases; nucleotides outside the gene matches: 14. Germline loops: CDR1 DFQATT, CDR2 SNEGSKA (reference sequence). CDR3 amino acids: CSAGDKSSGGDYNEQFF. CDR3 nucleotides: TGCAGTGCTGGGGACAAATCTAGCGGGGGAGATTACAATGAGCAGTTCTTC.

This chain joins TRBV12-3 or TRBV12-4 and TRBJ1-3; 10 bases fit TRBD1. CDR3 size: 15 residues. The J segment lost 8 bases and the V segment lost 6 bases, leaving 10 bases of the junction unmatched. CDR3: CASRQAGTGVYTIYF. The CDR3 coding sequence is TGTGCCAGCAGACAAGCCGGGACAGGGGTATACACCATATATTTT.

This clonotype has at least ten counts. V and J are TRBV18 and TRBJ2-5; maybe TRBD1 (6 bases). V dropped 3 bases and J dropped 1 base, with 12 bases sitting between them. The CDR3 length is 15 residues. The V gene's germline CDR1 is KGHSH and CDR2 LQKENI. CDR3: CASSPITGLQETQYF. The CDR3 bases are TGTGCCAGCTCACCGATAACAGGGCTCCAAGAGACCCAGTACTTC. The variable domain in full, with the rest retrieved from reference TRBV18 and TRBJ2-5, is NAGVMQNPRHLVRRRGQEARLRCSPMKGHSHVYWYRQLPEEGLKFMVYLQKENIIDESGMPKERFSAEFPKEGPSILRIQQVVRGDSAAYFCASSPITGLQETQYFGPGTRLLVL.

This clonotype showed up just once. A much larger clonotype is one base distant, so this may be a read error. The chain is built from TRBV5-1 and TRBJ2-5; D is undetermined. The V gene's germline CDR1 is SGHRS and CDR2 YFSETQ. The CDR3 spans 13 residues. CDR3 loop: CASSFGPEENQYF. CDR3 bases: TGCGCCAGCAGCTTCGGACCAGAGGAGAACCAGTACTTC.

This clonotype was seen ten or more times. The chain combines TRBV6-5 with TRBJ1-3, with TRBD1 identical over 8 bases. This CDR3 spans 15 amino acids. Per germline, CDR1 MNHEY and CDR2 SVGAGI. V lost 6 bases, J lost 4 bases, and 8 bases stayed unmatched. The CDR3 sequence: CASSLTRQGGNTIYF. The CDR3 coding sequence is TGTGCCAGCAGCCTCACTCGACAGGGGGGAAACACCATATATTTT.

This clonotype was counted at least ten times. CDR3 in DNA: TGTGCCAGCAGTTTCGGCGGGACCGGGGGGCAGTATTTT. It yields the protein CASSFGGTGGQYF. This chain links TRBV12-3 or TRBV12-4 with TRBJ2-3; possibly TRBD2 for D (6 bases). Deletions cut 3 bases from V and 11 bases from J, with 15 bases between. The CDR3 is 13 residues long.

This clonotype was seen a handful of times. The rearrangement joins TRBV27 to TRBJ2-1; D is unresolved. Germline-derived CDR1 and CDR2 are MNHEY and SMNVEV (reference sequence). The CDR3 is 13 residues long. Trimming left V 4 bases short and J 8 bases short, with 12 bases between. CDR3 sequence (DNA): TGTGCCAGCAGTTCAAACCTAGGCTATGAGCAGTTCTTC. Translating it yields CASSSNLGYEQFF.

This clonotype was recorded many times. The V and J genes are TRBV7-9 and TRBJ2-1, with D possibly called TRBD1 or TRBD2 (5 bases each). This CDR3 has 14 residues. Trimming removed 5 bases at V and 7 bases at J, with 15 bases between. Germline V lookup: CDR1 SEHNR, CDR2 FQNEAQ (reference sequence). Here the CDR3 reads CASSRVGRQNEQFF. CDR3 bases: TGTGCCAGCAGCAGAGTGGGACGACAGAATGAGCAGTTCTTC.

V gene TRBV24-1 combines with J gene TRBJ2-5; unclear D gene. V was pared by 3 bases and J by 5 bases, with 21 bases between. CDR1 and CDR2 from the germline V gene are KGHDR and SFDVKD. The CDR3 runs to 17 residues. The chain's CDR3 is CATSDPPGPVPRETQYF. In DNA, the CDR3 is TGTGCCACCAGTGATCCACCAGGACCGGTCCCCCGGGAGACCCAGTACTTC.

This clonotype was seen ten or more times. The gene calls are TRBV12-3 or TRBV12-4 and TRBJ2-2; no definite D call. The length of the CDR3 is 12 residues. Trimming took off 6 bases at V and 3 bases at J, with 5 bases between the two ends. The CDR3 sequence is CASSLHTGELFF. The CDR3 coding sequence is TGTGCCAGCAGCCTACACACCGGGGAGCTGTTTTTT.

The chain couples TRBV6-5 to TRBJ2-3; 9 nucleotides line up with TRBD2. This CDR3 region has 15 residues. J gave up 5 bases and V 4 bases, and 7 bases lay outside the gene matches. Germline V lookup: CDR1 MNHEY, CDR2 SVGAGI. The CDR3 region has the DNA TGTGCCAGCAGTTGGATTAGCGGGGGCCAAGATACGCAGTATTTT. Translating it yields CASSWISGGQDTQYF.

There are a few counts of this clonotype. The V and J genes are TRBV20-1 and TRBJ2-7, with 7 positions matching TRBD1. In germline, CDR1 is DFQATT, CDR2 SNEGSKA (reference sequence). CDR3 length: 14 amino acids. V trimming: 3 bases; J trimming: 0 bases; junction bases outside the gene matches: 5. In DNA, the CDR3 is TGCAGTGCTAGCTCCGGGACAGCCTCCTACGAGCAGTACTTC. This encodes CSASSGTASYEQYF.

This clonotype has more than one count but fewer than ten. The rearrangement joins TRBV19 to TRBJ1-5; TRBD1 might be the D (5 bases). V lost 7 bases and J lost 0, with 13 bases in between. CDR3 length equals 15 residues. Germline CDR1 and CDR2: LNHDA and SQIVND (reference sequence). Here the CDR3 DNA reads TGTGCCAGTACCACGGGGGAGGGTAGCAATCAGCCCCAGCATTTT. Protein sequence: CASTTGEGSNQPQHF.

This clonotype was detected ten times or more. The chain recombines TRBV5-1 with TRBJ2-3; 10 bases agree with TRBD2. V dropped 3 bases and J dropped 2; count of bases not matched to a gene: 9. This CDR3 region has 17 residues. CDR1 is SGHRS, CDR2 YFSETQ, per germline. This CDR3 is CASSSLLAGDFTDTQYF. In DNA, the CDR3 is TGCGCCAGCAGCTCTCTCCTAGCGGGGGACTTCACAGATACGCAGTATTTT.

This clonotype was recorded many times. The chain has TRBV5-1 and TRBJ2-1, with 8 nucleotides matching TRBD2. Trimming at V came to 3 bases and at J to 4 bases, leaving 9 bases not matched to a gene. Germline V lookup: CDR1 SGHRS, CDR2 YFSETQ. The CDR3 loop spans 16 amino acids. The CDR3: CASSSRGSGTYNEQFF. The DNA for the CDR3 is TGCGCCAGCAGCTCCCGGGGTAGCGGGACTTACAATGAGCAGTTCTTC.

The genes are TRBV30 and TRBJ2-7; D unresolved. The V end lost 1 base, the J end lost 0 bases, and 13 bases lay between the germline ends. The CDR3 consists of 15 residues. CDR1 is GTSNPN, CDR2 SVGIG, per germline (reference sequence). CDR3 sequence (DNA): TGTGCCTGGAGTGGGACGGCGCTTGACTCCTACGAGCAGTACTTC. It specifies CAWSGTALDSYEQYF.

The rearrangement joins TRBV7-9 to TRBJ2-7; 12 nucleotides line up with TRBD2. Germline-derived CDR1 and CDR2 are SEHNR and FQNEAQ (reference sequence). CDR3 size: 15 residues. V was clipped by 4 bases and J by 4 bases; unmatched bases: 5. CDR3 in DNA: TGTGCCAGCAGCTCCGGACTAGCGGGGCTTTACGAGCAGTACTTC. Translating gives CASSSGLAGLYEQYF.

This clonotype has just a few counts. V usage is TRBV7-9 and J usage is TRBJ2-5, with a possible D match to TRBD2 (6 bases). Germline CDR1 and CDR2: SEHNR and FQNEAQ (reference sequence). V shed 8 bases and J shed 6 bases, with 19 bases lying between them. The CDR3 has 14 residues. The CDR3, as DNA: TGTGCCAGCGAGCTGGGCGGGGAGATGAAGACCCAGTACTTC. Its translation: CASELGGEMKTQYF.

This clonotype has a count of ten or more. The chain is built from TRBV21-1 and TRBJ1-3; the tabulated D call, TRBD1, remains unverified against the DNA. TRBV21-1 is marked as a pseudogene. This CDR3 contains 15 residues. The CDR3 DNA is TGTGCCAGCAGCTACCCGGGACAGGGAGGAAACACCATATATTTT. Protein: CASSYPGQGGNTIYF.

In the case of this clonotype: A read error may explain this, as a much larger clone is one base away. As DNA, the CDR3 is TGTGCCAGCAGTCCGACAGGGAGGAGGCAGGCCCAGTACTTC. It yields the protein CASSPTGRRQAQYF. The chain carries TRBV12-3 or TRBV12-4 and TRBJ2-5, with D possibly matching TRBD1 (7 bases). Trimming removed 5 bases at V and 9 bases at J, with 19 bases between. CDR3 size: 14 residues.

This clonotype has only a few counts. The rearrangement joins TRBV9 to TRBJ1-1; D gene ambiguous. The CDR3 consists of 13 residues. Germline CDR1 and CDR2: SGDLS and YYNGEE. V lost 0 bases and J 0 bases, leaving 3 bases between the germline ends. CDR3 in DNA: TGTGCCAGCAGCGTAGCCATGAACACTGAAGCTTTCTTT. Its protein product is CASSVAMNTEAFF.

This clonotype was detected only a few times. The chain recombines TRBV5-5 with TRBJ2-3; no definite D call. The CDR3 spans 14 residues. The germline V and J ends were trimmed by 8 bases and 2 bases, with 15 bases remaining between them. Per the germline V gene, CDR1 is SGHKS and CDR2 is YYEKEE (reference sequence). CDR3 coding DNA: TGTGCCAGTGACCGGAGCATGATCACAGATACGCAGTATTTT. Protein sequence: CASDRSMITDTQYF.

The V call is TRBV29-1, the J call TRBJ1-2; D not certain. The CDR3 totals 12 residues. V lost 7 bases and J lost 0, with 9 bases in between. In germline, CDR1 is SQVTM, CDR2 ANQGSEA. DNA for the CDR3: TGCAGCGGCCAAACAGCTAACTATGGCTACACCTTC. Its translation is CSGQTANYGYTF.